This is a list of T cell receptor beta chains from one sample in a study of Ad26.COV2.S vaccination and SARS-CoV-2 variants. The data were produced by immunoSEQ multiplex PCR, yet TCRdb's version contains in-frame clones alone and is incomplete. The sample yields hundreds of thousands of clones, more than 80% seen once. Sequenced here: peripheral blood, sampled in a trial of Ad26.COV2.S vaccine versus placebo. The source of these receptors is a person aged 18-65 years who received the Ad26.COV2.S COVID-19 vaccine or a placebo. Both conserved end residues are part of each CDR3. D genes are given only for firm matches. Expanded clones get a size class; other rows say once, few or many, or leave the size out.

j_gene | d_gene | abundance | v_gene | CDR3aa | CDR3nt
TRBJ2-7 | NA | NA | TRBV11-2 | CASSQAEYYEQYF | TGTGCCAGCAGCCAGGCCGAATACTACGAGCAGTACTTC
TRBJ1-3 | NA | NA | TRBV11-2 | CASTEDRGNTIYF | TGTGCCAGCACCGAGGACCGCGGAAACACCATATATTTT
TRBJ2-3 | TRBD2 | NA | TRBV10-3 | CAISGLAGGTDTQYF | TGTGCCATCAGTGGACTAGCGGGGGGCACAGATACGCAGTATTTT
TRBJ1-2 | NA | NA | TRBV5-1 | CASSLADGNYGYTF | TGCGCCAGCAGCTTGGCCGACGGAAACTATGGCTACACCTTC
TRBJ1-6 | NA | NA | TRBV30 | CAWSVGQGKYSPLHF | TGTGCCTGGAGTGTAGGGCAGGGGAAGTATTCACCCCTCCACTTT
TRBJ1-2 | NA | NA | TRBV18 | CASSRSQDYGYTF | TGTGCCAGCTCACGGTCTCAGGACTATGGCTACACCTTC
TRBJ2-2 | NA | few | TRBV19 | CASSLADSNTGELFF | TGTGCCAGTAGTTTAGCGGATTCGAACACCGGGGAGCTGTTTTTT
TRBJ1-3 | NA | NA | TRBV20-1 | CSASSDSYSGNTIYF | TGCAGTGCTAGTTCGGACAGTTACTCTGGAAACACCATATATTTT
TRBJ2-2 | NA | NA | TRBV3-1/TRBV3-2 | CASTPEGVGFFTGELFF | TGTGCCAGCACTCCCGAGGGGGTTGGGTTTTTCACCGGGGAGCTGTTTTTT
TRBJ2-1 | TRBD1 | NA | TRBV5-1 | CASSLAGGHYNEQFF | TGCGCCAGCAGCTTGGCAGGGGGCCACTACAATGAGCAGTTCTTC
TRBJ1-6 | NA | NA | TRBV7-2 | CASSLVVAEWIHSPLHF | TGTGCCAGCAGCTTAGTAGTGGCCGAGTGGATCCATTCACCCCTCCACTTT
TRBJ2-2 | NA | NA | TRBV28 | CASGGGAHTGELFF | TGTGCCAGCGGAGGAGGGGCGCACACCGGGGAGCTGTTTTTT
TRBJ1-2 | TRBD1 | NA | TRBV9 | CASSEGGQGGYTF | TGTGCCAGCAGCGAGGGGGGACAGGGAGGCTACACCTTC
TRBJ2-6 | NA | NA | TRBV6-5 | CASSFRFLGANVLTF | TGTGCCAGCAGTTTTAGGTTCTTGGGGGCCAACGTCCTGACTTTC
TRBJ2-7 | TRBD1 | NA | TRBV12-3/TRBV12-4 | CASSSDRSYEQYF | TGTGCCAGCAGTTCGGACAGGAGCTACGAGCAGTACTTC
TRBJ2-5 | TRBD2 | once | TRBV10-3 | CAISAASGSSKETQYF | TGTGCCATCAGTGCGGCTAGCGGGAGCTCCAAAGAGACCCAGTACTTC
TRBJ2-6 | NA | NA | TRBV5-4 | CAGRSSGANVLTF | TGTGCCGGAAGGAGCTCTGGGGCCAACGTCCTGACTTTC
TRBJ1-5 | NA | NA | TRBV6-2/TRBV6-3 | CASSYFSSREPQHF | TGTGCCAGCAGTTACTTCAGCTCTAGGGAGCCCCAGCATTTT
TRBJ2-2 | NA | NA | TRBV5-1 | CATSPLGPTTGELFF | TGCGCCACCAGTCCTTTGGGCCCAACCACCGGGGAGCTGTTTTTT
TRBJ2-7 | TRBD2 | NA | TRBV11-2 | CASSLGGGIYEQYF | TGTGCCAGCAGCTTAGGGGGAGGGATCTACGAGCAGTACTTC
TRBJ2-2 | NA | NA | TRBV3-1/TRBV3-2 | CASRQMGGRGTGELFF | TGTGCCAGCAGACAAATGGGGGGACGAGGCACCGGGGAGCTGTTTTTT
TRBJ1-3 | NA | NA | TRBV13 | CASSSLTGAKNSGNTIYF | TGTGCCAGCAGCTCCCTCACAGGCGCCAAAAACTCTGGAAACACCATATATTTT
TRBJ2-2 | NA | NA | TRBV24-1 | CATSENTGELFF | TGTGCCACCAGTGAGAACACCGGGGAGCTGTTTTTT
TRBJ2-5 | NA | NA | TRBV6-5 | CASSSLSPETQYF | TGTGCCAGCAGTTCCCTTTCCCCGGAGACCCAGTACTTC
TRBJ1-2 | NA | NA | TRBV5-6 | CASSPLAQNRNYGYTF | TGTGCCAGCAGCCCTTTGGCGCAGAATCGTAACTATGGCTACACCTTC
TRBJ1-1 | TRBD1 | NA | TRBV19 | CASSSWATGGGVETEAFF | TGTGCCAGTAGTTCGTGGGCCACAGGGGGCGGTGTAGAAACTGAAGCTTTCTTT
TRBJ2-5 | NA | NA | TRBV7-9 | CASSGGGRGGQETQYF | TGTGCCAGCAGCGGAGGTGGGCGGGGAGGCCAAGAGACCCAGTACTTC
TRBJ2-2 | TRBD2 | once | TRBV7-2 | CASTRDYNTGELFF | TGTGCCAGCACCCGGGACTACAACACCGGGGAGCTGTTTTTT
TRBJ1-2 | NA | NA | TRBV19 | CASSIEGLGYGYTF | TGTGCCAGTAGTATAGAAGGACTTGGCTATGGCTACACCTTC
TRBJ2-7 | NA | once | TRBV18 | CASTLTGGSSYEQYF | TGTGCCAGCACCCTTACCGGGGGAAGCTCCTACGAGCAGTACTTC
TRBJ2-2 | NA | NA | TRBV7-3 | CASSLLLGTGELFF | TGTGCCAGCAGCTTATTATTGGGGACCGGGGAGCTGTTTTTT
TRBJ2-2 | NA | NA | TRBV30 | CAWGLQQGRGTGELFF | TGTGCCTGGGGCCTTCAACAGGGTCGGGGCACCGGGGAGCTGTTTTTT
TRBJ1-2 | NA | NA | TRBV19 | CASSIEPPKDYGYTF | TGTGCCAGTAGTATAGAGCCACCAAAAGACTATGGCTACACCTTC
TRBJ1-2 | TRBD1 | NA | TRBV7-2 | CASRLDRANYGYTF | TGTGCCAGCAGGCTGGACAGGGCTAACTATGGCTACACCTTC
TRBJ1-2 | NA | NA | TRBV11-2 | CASSRPTGNQGYGYTF | TGTGCCAGCAGCCGGCCCACAGGGAATCAGGGCTATGGCTACACCTTC
TRBJ2-2 | TRBD2 | NA | TRBV7-2 | CASSKSGTGTGELFF | TGTGCCAGCAGCAAGAGCGGGACCGGCACCGGGGAGCTGTTTTTT
TRBJ1-5 | NA | few | TRBV7-8 | CASSLGGWSGPNQPQHF | TGTGCCAGCAGCCTAGGGGGTTGGTCGGGGCCCAATCAGCCCCAGCATTTT
TRBJ2-5 | NA | NA | TRBV7-2 | CASSPAIQETQYF | TGTGCCAGCAGCCCCGCTATACAAGAGACCCAGTACTTC
TRBJ1-3 | NA | NA | TRBV18 | CASSPTPRAGNTIYF | TGTGCCAGCTCACCGACCCCTCGGGCGGGAAACACCATATATTTT
TRBJ2-7 | NA | NA | TRBV21-1 | CASSKFGGEIESYEQYF | TGTGCCAGCAGCAAGTTCGGGGGGGAGATTGAATCCTACGAGCAGTACTTC
TRBJ2-3 | TRBD2 | NA | TRBV14 | CASSPWTSGVTDTQYF | TGTGCCAGCAGCCCCTGGACTAGCGGGGTTACAGATACGCAGTATTTT